This TCR beta chain was documented in a study of brain T cells in children with intractable seizures. Time point defined: blood from clinic visit 5 months post-surgery; TSC patient then seizure free. Surgery cases with the highest brain T cell transcript signatures were chosen for sequencing. CDR3 length: 13 amino acids. V gave up 3 bases and J gave up 3 bases, with 9 bases separating them. Germline loops: CDR1 MNHEY, CDR2 SVGAGI. The data were produced by immunoSEQ multiplex PCR, yet TCRdb's version contains in-frame clones alone and is incomplete. The repertoire consists of hundreds of thousands of clones, with over 90% occurring once and the leading ten covering 5.7%.

The chain has TRBV6-5 and TRBJ2-7; possible D gene TRBD2, 5 bases. Specimen: peripheral blood, collected approximately 5 months after surgery. The clonotype was recovered from a boy in the first two years of life with tuberous sclerosis and intractable seizures. CDR3 in DNA: TGTGCCAGCAGTTATGCGGGCCACTACGAGCAGTACTTC. Amino acid sequence: CASSYAGHYEQYF.